The 14 T cell receptor beta chains below come from one sample, sequenced in a study of blood T cell repertoires in COVID-19 (dated by TCRdb to 2018 to 2020). The library came from the immunoSEQ multiplex PCR assay. Here the immuneACCESS table is served through TCRdb, limited to in-frame sequences with V and J called. Missing clones are a known gap in these copies; in checked studies unresolved V genes cover under half, and the rest lacks a known reason. A total of under 300,000 clones appear in this sample, 75% to 85% of them only once. Approximately 2.4% of the sample is held by the ten biggest clonotypes. The sequencing sample was made of peripheral blood. Source of these receptors: a man aged 35-49 years who had recovered from COVID-19.

The rearrangement joins TRBV11-2 to TRBJ1-1; TRBD1 might be the D (6 bases). The CDR3 contains 16 residues. Germline values: CDR1 SGHAT, CDR2 FQNNGV. The ends were cut back, 5 bases at V and 0 bases at J, with 16 bases in the middle. DNA of the CDR3: TGTGCCAGCAGCCCCCTTCAGGGGTTCATGAACACTGAAGCTTTCTTT. The encoded protein is CASSPLQGFMNTEAFF.

The chain combines TRBV7-2 with TRBJ1-6, with D maybe TRBD1 (5 bases). The germline gives CDR1 SGHTA, CDR2 FQGNSA. The V and J ends lost 6 bases and 8 bases respectively, with 11 bases between them. The CDR3 is 13 residues long. The CDR3 nucleotides read TGTGCCAGCAGGCGGGACGGAGATTCACCCCTCCACTTT. Residues: CASRRDGDSPLHF.

The chain uses TRBV6-5 and TRBJ2-5; possible D gene TRBD1, 5 bases. Germline V gives CDR1 MNHEY, CDR2 SVGAGI. V lost 4 bases, J lost 1 base, and 16 bases lay in between. The CDR3 extends over 16 amino acids. The CDR3 sequence is CASSLDLRTSQETQYF. The CDR3 DNA follows: TGTGCCAGCAGTTTAGATCTTAGGACAAGCCAAGAGACCCAGTACTTC.

The CDR3, as DNA: TGTGCCAGCAGCGCGGGACAGGGCACAGATACGCAGTATTTT. Its protein product is CASSAGQGTDTQYF. The chain couples TRBV9 to TRBJ2-3; 8 positions agree with TRBD1. CDR3 length: 14 residues. The V and J ends lost 3 bases and 1 base, in that order; junction bases with no gene match: 1. Germline V gene sequence: CDR1 SGDLS, CDR2 YYNGEE.

V usage is TRBV6-5 and J usage is TRBJ2-1; the match to TRBD2 covers 7 bases. The germline CDR1 and CDR2 sequences are MNHEY and SVGAGI. This CDR3 is built from 14 residues. V lost 7 bases, J lost 1 base, and 4 bases stayed unmatched. CDR3 protein: CASNPSGSYNEQFF. CDR3 in DNA: TGTGCCAGCAACCCTAGCGGATCCTACAATGAGCAGTTCTTC.

The V and J genes are TRBV30 and TRBJ1-1, with D uncertain. The CDR3 spans 14 residues. The germline V gene encodes CDR1 GTSNPN and CDR2 SVGIG (reference sequence). With 3 bases removed from V and 5 bases from J, the gap between germline ends came to 16 bases. CDR3 DNA sequence: TGTGCCTGGAGGTTAGACCGACTGGGTACTGAAGCTTTCTTT. Translating gives CAWRLDRLGTEAFF.

This chain uses TRBV4-3 with TRBJ1-4; maybe TRBD1 (5 bases). V lost 0 bases, J lost 2 bases, and 13 bases lay in between. This CDR3 is 17 amino acids long. Germline CDR1 is LGHNA and CDR2 is YSLEER. CDR3 region: CASSQDSNRFTNEKLFF. CDR3 coding DNA: TGCGCCAGCAGCCAAGACTCGAACAGGTTCACTAATGAAAAACTGTTTTTT.

The V gene is TRBV19, the J gene TRBJ1-4, with 8 bases lining up with TRBD1. Germline V gene sequence: CDR1 LNHDA, CDR2 SQIVND (reference sequence). The junction had 15 bases not matched to a gene; V was cut back by 7 bases and J by 8 bases. The CDR3 has 16 residues. This CDR3 reads CASTSYPAGGEEKLFF. The CDR3 bases are TGTGCCAGTACTTCTTACCCCGCAGGGGGCGAAGAAAAACTGTTTTTT.

This clone was recorded a few times. The genes are TRBV6-2 or TRBV6-3 and TRBJ1-5; TRBD1 matches 7 bases. V was pared by 6 bases and J by 6 bases, with 11 bases of the junction left unmatched. Germline-derived CDR1 and CDR2 are MNHEY and SVGEGT. CDR3 length equals 15 residues. The CDR3 protein is CASSYDRVRSQPQHF. CDR3 sequence (DNA): TGTGCCAGCAGCTATGACAGGGTGAGGAGTCAGCCCCAGCATTTT.

The chain carries TRBV6-5 and TRBJ2-7; TRBD2 aligns across 8 bases. The germline gives CDR1 MNHEY, CDR2 SVGAGI. The CDR3 has 12 amino acids. J gave up 9 bases and V 2 bases, and 3 bases lay outside the gene matches. CDR3 sequence reads: CASSYRGGVQYF. The CDR3 coding sequence is TGTGCCAGCAGTTACCGGGGGGGAGTGCAGTACTTC.

The CDR3 sequence: CASSTPTYEQYF. The DNA for the CDR3 is TGTGCCAGCAGTACCCCGACTTACGAGCAGTACTTC. The chain recombines TRBV2 with TRBJ2-7; D is unresolved. The CDR3 is 12 residues long. The V and J ends lost 5 bases and 4 bases respectively, with 9 bases between them. Germline V gene sequence: CDR1 SNHLY, CDR2 FYNNEI.

This chain links TRBV4-3 with TRBJ2-3; 8 bases map to TRBD2. Germline V gene lookup returns CDR1 LGHNA and CDR2 YSLEER. V lost 8 bases to trimming and J lost 2 bases; unmatched junction nucleotides: 9. This CDR3 comprises 15 residues. CDR3 in amino acids: CASAHGGGDTDTQYF. The CDR3 DNA reads TGCGCCAGCGCCCACGGGGGGGGCGACACAGATACGCAGTATTTT.

The rearrangement uses TRBV12-3 or TRBV12-4 and TRBJ1-1; D might be TRBD1 (5 bases). The CDR3 loop spans 12 amino acids. V was trimmed by 5 bases and J by 6 bases, leaving 10 bases between them. The CDR3 DNA is TGTGCCAGCAGTCCTACAGGCCCTGAAGCTTTCTTT. This sequence encodes CASSPTGPEAFF.

The chain recombines TRBV3-1 (or the pseudogene TRBV3-2) with TRBJ1-6; D is unresolved. V gave up 0 bases and J gave up 11 bases, with 11 bases separating them. The CDR3 totals 14 residues. Germline-derived CDR1 and CDR2 are LGHDT and YNNKEL (reference sequence). DNA for the CDR3: TGTGCCAGCAGCCAAGATATTGAGCGGGCACCCCTCCACTTT. Protein product: CASSQDIERAPLHF.